This T cell receptor (beta chain) originates from a study of human T cells and chemical hapten exposure. The CDR3 totals 15 residues. V was clipped by 5 bases and J by 4 bases; unmatched bases: 11. CDR1 and CDR2 (germline): MNHEY, SMNVEV (reference sequence). The time point denotes: healthy volunteer bleed at 2 weeks. Unfractionated whole blood was the source of the extracted total RNA. Each CDR3 protein gets one entry after TCRdb re-called the RACE reads with MiXCR. The sample yields 80,000 to 100,000 distinct CDR3 sequences, 8.5% to 9% seen once. This chain joins TRBV27 and TRBJ2-7; TRBD2 agrees at 7 bases. The receptor comes from a female donor in good health. Some clones in this sample may be carry-over from other donors' samples. Specimen: whole blood. The chain's CDR3 is CASSTGASGYYEQYF. The CDR3 DNA reads as TGTGCCAGCAGTACCGGGGCTAGCGGCTATTACGAGCAGTACTTC.